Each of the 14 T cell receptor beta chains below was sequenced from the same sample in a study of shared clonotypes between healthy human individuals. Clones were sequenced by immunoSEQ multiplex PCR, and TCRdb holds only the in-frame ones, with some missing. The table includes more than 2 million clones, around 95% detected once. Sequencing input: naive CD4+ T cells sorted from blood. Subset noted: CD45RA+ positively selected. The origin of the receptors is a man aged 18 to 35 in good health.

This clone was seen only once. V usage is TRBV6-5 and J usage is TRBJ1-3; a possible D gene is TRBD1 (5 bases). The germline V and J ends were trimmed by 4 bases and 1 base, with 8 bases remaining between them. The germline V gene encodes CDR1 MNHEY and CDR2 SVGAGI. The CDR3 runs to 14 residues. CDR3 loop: CASSSRVSGNTIYF. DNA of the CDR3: TGTGCCAGCAGTTCCAGGGTTTCTGGAAACACCATATATTTT.

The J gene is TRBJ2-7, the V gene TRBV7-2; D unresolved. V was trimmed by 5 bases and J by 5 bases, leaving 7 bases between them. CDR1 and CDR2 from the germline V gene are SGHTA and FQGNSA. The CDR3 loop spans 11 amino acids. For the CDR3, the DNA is TGTGCCAGCAGCGACTTTAACGAGCAGTACTTC. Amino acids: CASSDFNEQYF.

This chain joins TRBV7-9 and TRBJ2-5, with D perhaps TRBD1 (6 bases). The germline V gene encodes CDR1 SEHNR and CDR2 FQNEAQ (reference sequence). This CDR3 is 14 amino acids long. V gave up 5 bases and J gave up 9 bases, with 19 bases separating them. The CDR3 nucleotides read TGTGCCAGCAGCGCCGACTACGTCGAGGGGGCCCAGTACTTC. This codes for CASSADYVEGAQYF.

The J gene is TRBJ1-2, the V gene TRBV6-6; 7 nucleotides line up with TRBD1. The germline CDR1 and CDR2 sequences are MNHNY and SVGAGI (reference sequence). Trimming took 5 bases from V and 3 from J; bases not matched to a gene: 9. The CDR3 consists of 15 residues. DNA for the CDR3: TGTGCCAGCAGTCAGGTTAGGGGGCGTGACTATGGCTACACCTTC. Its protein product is CASSQVRGRDYGYTF.

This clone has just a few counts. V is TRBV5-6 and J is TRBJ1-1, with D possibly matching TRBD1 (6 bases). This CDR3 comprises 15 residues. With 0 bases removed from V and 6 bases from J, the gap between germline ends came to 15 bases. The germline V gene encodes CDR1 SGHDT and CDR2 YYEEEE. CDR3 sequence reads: CASSLEPGVGSEAFF. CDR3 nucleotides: TGTGCCAGCAGCTTGGAGCCAGGGGTTGGATCTGAAGCTTTCTTT.

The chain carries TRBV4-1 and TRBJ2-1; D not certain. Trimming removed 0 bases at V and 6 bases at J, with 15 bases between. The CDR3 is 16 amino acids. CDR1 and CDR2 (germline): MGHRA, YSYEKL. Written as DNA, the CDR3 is TGCGCCAGCAGCCAAGAAATAGCAAAGGGCGCCAATGAGCAGTTCTTC. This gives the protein CASSQEIAKGANEQFF.

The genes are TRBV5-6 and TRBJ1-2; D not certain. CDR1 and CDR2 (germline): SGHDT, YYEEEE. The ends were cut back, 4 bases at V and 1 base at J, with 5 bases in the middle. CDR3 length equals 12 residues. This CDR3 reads CASSPYNYGYTF. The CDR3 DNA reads TGTGCCAGCAGCCCATATAACTATGGCTACACCTTC.

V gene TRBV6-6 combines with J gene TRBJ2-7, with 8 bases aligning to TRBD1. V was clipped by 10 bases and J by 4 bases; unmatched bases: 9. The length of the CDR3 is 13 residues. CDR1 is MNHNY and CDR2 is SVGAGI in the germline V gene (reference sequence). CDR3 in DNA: TGTGCCACCCGGACAGGGTCTTTATACGAGCAGTACTTC. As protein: CATRTGSLYEQYF.

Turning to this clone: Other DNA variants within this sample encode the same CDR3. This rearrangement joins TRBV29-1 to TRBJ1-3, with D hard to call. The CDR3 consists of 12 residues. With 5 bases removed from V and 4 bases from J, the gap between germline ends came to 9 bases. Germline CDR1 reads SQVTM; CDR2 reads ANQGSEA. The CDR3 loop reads CSVTGVGNTIYF. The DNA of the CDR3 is TGCAGCGTTACCGGGGTCGGAAACACCATATATTTT. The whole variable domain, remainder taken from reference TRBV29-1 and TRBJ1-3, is SAVISQKPSRDICQRGTSLTIQCQVDSQVTMMFWYRQQPGQSLTLIATANQGSEATYESGFVIDKFPISRPNLTFSTLTVSNMSPEDSSIYLCSVTGVGNTIYFGEGSWLTVV.

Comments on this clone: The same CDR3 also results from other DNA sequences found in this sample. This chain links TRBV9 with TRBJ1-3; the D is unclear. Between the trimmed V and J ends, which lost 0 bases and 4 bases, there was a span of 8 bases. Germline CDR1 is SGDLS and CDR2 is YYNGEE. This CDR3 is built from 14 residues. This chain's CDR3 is CASSVGAEGNTIYF. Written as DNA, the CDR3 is TGTGCCAGCAGCGTAGGGGCCGAAGGAAACACCATATATTTT.

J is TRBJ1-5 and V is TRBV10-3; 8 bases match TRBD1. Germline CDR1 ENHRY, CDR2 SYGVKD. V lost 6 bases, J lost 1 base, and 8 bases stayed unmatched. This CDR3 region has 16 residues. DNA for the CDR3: TGTGCCATCAGCTCGACAGGGGACAGGAGCAATCAGCCCCAGCATTTT. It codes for CAISSTGDRSNQPQHF.

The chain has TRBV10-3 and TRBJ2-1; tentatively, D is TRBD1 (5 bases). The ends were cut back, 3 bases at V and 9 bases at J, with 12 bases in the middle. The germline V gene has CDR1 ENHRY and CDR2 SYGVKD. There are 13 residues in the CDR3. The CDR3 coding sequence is TGTGCCATCAGTGATCAGGGCTCGGGTGAGCAGTTCTTC. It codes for CAISDQGSGEQFF.

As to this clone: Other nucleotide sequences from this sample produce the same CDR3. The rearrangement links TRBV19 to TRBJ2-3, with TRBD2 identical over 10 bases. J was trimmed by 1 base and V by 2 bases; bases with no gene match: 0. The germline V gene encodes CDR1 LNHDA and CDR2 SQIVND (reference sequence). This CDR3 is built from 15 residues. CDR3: CASSILAGGTDTQYF. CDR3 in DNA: TGTGCCAGTAGTATACTAGCGGGAGGCACAGATACGCAGTATTTT. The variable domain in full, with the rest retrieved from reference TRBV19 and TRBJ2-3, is DGGITQSPKYLFRKEGQNVTLSCEQNLNHDAMYWYRQDPGQGLRLIYYSQIVNDFQKGDIAEGYSVSREKKESFPLTVTSAQKNPTAFYLCASSILAGGTDTQYFGPGTRLTVL.

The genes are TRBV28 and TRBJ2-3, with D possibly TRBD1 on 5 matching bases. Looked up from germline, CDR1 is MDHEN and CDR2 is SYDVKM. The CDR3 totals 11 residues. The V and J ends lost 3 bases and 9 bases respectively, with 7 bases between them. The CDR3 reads CASSFTGTQYF. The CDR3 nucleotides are TGTGCCAGCAGTTTTACAGGCACGCAGTATTTT.